The present T cell receptor (beta chain) was sequenced within a study of T cell responses to AZD1222 COVID-19 vaccine. Repertoires were generated with immunoSEQ multiplex PCR, while TCRdb's copy carries only in-frame clones and drops some. This sample has about 50,000 clones, with 80% found just once. The V segment lost 2 bases and the J segment 7 bases; nucleotides outside the gene matches: 8. Per the germline V gene, CDR1 is MNHEY and CDR2 is SMNVEV (reference sequence). This CDR3 has 16 amino acids. The V call is TRBV27, the J call TRBJ1-4, with 9 nucleotides matching TRBD1. The sequenced sample was peripheral blood, obtained 28 days after the second AZD1222 dose. This clonotype was obtained from an adult who received the AZD1222 COVID-19 vaccine. The CDR3 DNA follows: TGTGCCAGCAGTTTAAGAAGGGGACAGGGTTCTGAAAAACTGTTTTTT. Translating gives CASSLRRGQGSEKLFF.